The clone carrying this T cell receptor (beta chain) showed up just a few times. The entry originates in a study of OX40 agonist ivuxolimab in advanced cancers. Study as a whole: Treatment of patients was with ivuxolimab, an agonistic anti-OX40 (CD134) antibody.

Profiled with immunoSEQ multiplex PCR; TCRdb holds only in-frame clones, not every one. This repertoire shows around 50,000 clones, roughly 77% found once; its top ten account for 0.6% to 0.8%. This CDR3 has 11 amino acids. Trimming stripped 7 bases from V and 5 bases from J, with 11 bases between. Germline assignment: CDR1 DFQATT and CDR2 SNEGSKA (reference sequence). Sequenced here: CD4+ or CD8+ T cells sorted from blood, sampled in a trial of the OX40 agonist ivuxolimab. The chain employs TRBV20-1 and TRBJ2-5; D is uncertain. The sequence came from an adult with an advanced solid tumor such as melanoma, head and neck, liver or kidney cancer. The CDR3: CSVLDLETQYF. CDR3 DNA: TGCAGTGTGCTAGATCTCGAGACCCAGTACTTC.